The next 12 T cell receptor beta chains were all read from a single sample in a study of OX40 agonist ivuxolimab in advanced cancers. This table comes from immunoSEQ multiplex PCR, and its TCRdb copy is limited to in-frame clones, with some not included. Seen here are 55,000 to 90,000 clones, 75% to 90% observed once, and the top ten hold approximately 0.38%. The specimen was CD4+ or CD8+ T cells sorted from blood, collected in a trial of the OX40 agonist ivuxolimab. These receptors were obtained from an adult with an advanced solid tumor such as melanoma, head and neck, liver or kidney cancer.

V gene TRBV28 combines with J gene TRBJ2-7; TRBD1 matches 8 bases. Trimming removed 1 base from V and 3 bases from J; junction bases left unmatched: 8. This CDR3 has 16 residues. Per germline, CDR1 MDHEN and CDR2 SYDVKM. Here the CDR3 DNA reads TGTGCCAGCAGTTTATTAGGGACAGGCTTATACTACGAGCAGTACTTC. Translated, it gives CASSLLGTGLYYEQYF.

This chain uses TRBV19 with TRBJ1-1; D call uncertain. Germline CDR1 reads LNHDA; CDR2 reads SQIVND (reference sequence). CDR3 length: 13 residues. Trimming took 4 bases from V and 5 from J, leaving 11 bases between them. CDR3 sequence (DNA): TGTGCCAGTAGTAAGCCGGCCCGGACTGAAGCTTTCTTT. This encodes CASSKPARTEAFF.

This clone was seen only once. V usage is TRBV5-1 and J usage is TRBJ1-4; D gene ambiguous. The V end was cut by 5 bases, the J end by 4 bases, with 9 bases between. The CDR3 is 13 residues long. Looked up from germline, CDR1 is SGHRS and CDR2 is YFSETQ. The CDR3 loop is CASSYKGNEKLFF. As DNA, the CDR3 is TGCGCCAGCAGTTATAAGGGTAATGAAAAACTGTTTTTT.

V is TRBV6-1 and J is TRBJ2-5; TRBD2 is a possible D gene (5 bases). This CDR3 region has 15 residues. Germline CDR1 and CDR2: MNHNS and SASEGT. V was clipped by 1 base and J by 4 bases, with 13 bases between them. The CDR3 spells CASSEGSVVGETQYF. CDR3 nucleotides: TGTGCCAGCAGTGAAGGTAGCGTTGTTGGAGAGACCCAGTACTTC.

The J gene is TRBJ1-3, the V gene TRBV7-8; D unresolved. Between the trimmed V and J ends, which lost 3 bases and 9 bases, there was a span of 12 bases. The V gene's germline CDR1 is SGHVS and CDR2 FQNEAQ. CDR3 length: 13 amino acids. CDR3 loop: CASSLDASGTIYF. The CDR3 coding sequence is TGTGCCAGCAGCTTGGATGCCTCGGGCACCATATATTTT. The entire variable domain, with the rest obtained from reference TRBV7-8 and TRBJ1-3, is as follows: GAGVSQSPRYKVAKRGQDVALRCDPISGHVSLFWYQQALGQGPEFLTYFQNEAQLDKSGLPSDRFFAERPEGSVSTLKIQRTQQEDSAVYLCASSLDASGTIYFGEGSWLTVV.

This clone was picked up a small number of times. The rearrangement uses TRBV15 and TRBJ1-5, with D perhaps TRBD1 (5 bases). The CDR3 consists of 15 residues. Trimming shortened V by 3 bases and J by 6 bases, and 15 bases separated the two germline ends. Germline V gene sequence: CDR1 LNHNV, CDR2 YYDKDF (reference sequence). The CDR3 nucleotides read TGTGCCACCAGCAGGGAACCGCGGGGCTCTCAGCCCCAGCATTTT. The encoded protein is CATSREPRGSQPQHF.

This clone occurred a few times. The rearrangement joins TRBV29-1 to TRBJ2-7; D remains ambiguous. V was pared by 5 bases and J by 0 bases, with 11 bases between. Looked up from germline, CDR1 is SQVTM and CDR2 is ANQGSEA. The CDR3 totals 13 residues. Written as DNA, the CDR3 is TGCAGCGTTCTCGTCACGGACTCCTACGAGCAGTACGTC. Amino acid sequence: CSVLVTDSYEQYV.

V gene TRBV12-5 combines with J gene TRBJ1-2, with no clear D. Germline values: CDR1 LGHNT, CDR2 FRNRAP. V lost 5 bases and J 4 bases, leaving 23 bases between the germline ends. The length of the CDR3 is 17 residues. Here the CDR3 reads CASGTSIGVSMGYGYTF. The CDR3 DNA is TGTGCTAGTGGTACCTCAATAGGCGTCAGTATGGGCTATGGCTACACCTTC.

The genes are TRBV6-1 and TRBJ1-1; D might be TRBD1 (5 bases). The CDR3 runs 14 residues. V lost 5 bases and J 5 bases, leaving 15 bases between the germline ends. Germline V gene data show CDR1 as MNHNS and CDR2 as SASEGT. The CDR3: CASSYRGVGTEAFF. The CDR3 DNA reads as TGTGCCAGCAGTTATAGGGGAGTGGGGACTGAAGCTTTCTTT.

V gene TRBV29-1 combines with J gene TRBJ2-7; no reliable D call. Trimming took 2 bases from V and 2 from J, leaving 13 bases between them. This CDR3 is 14 amino acids long. The germline V gene encodes CDR1 SQVTM and CDR2 ANQGSEA. The CDR3, as DNA: TGCAGCGTTGAACAAGGGTCTCCCACCTACGAGCAGTACTTC. It yields the protein CSVEQGSPTYEQYF.

This chain links TRBV18 with TRBJ1-2; D is unresolved. Germline V gene sequence: CDR1 KGHSH, CDR2 LQKENI. Trimming took 0 bases from V and 3 from J, leaving 14 bases between them. The CDR3 spans 16 residues. CDR3 coding DNA: TGTGCCAGCTCACCACCCGGGATTTCCCGAGACTATGGCTACACCTTC. This gives the protein CASSPPGISRDYGYTF.

The rearrangement links TRBV6-6 to TRBJ1-2, with D tentatively TRBD1 (5 bases). The CDR3 has 13 residues. The germline CDR1 and CDR2 sequences are MNHNY and SVGAGI (reference sequence). Trimming pared 7 bases from V and 4 bases from J, leaving 13 bases between. The CDR3 here is CASTEQVSYGYTF. The CDR3 DNA sequence: TGTGCCAGCACGGAACAGGTCTCCTATGGCTACACCTTC.